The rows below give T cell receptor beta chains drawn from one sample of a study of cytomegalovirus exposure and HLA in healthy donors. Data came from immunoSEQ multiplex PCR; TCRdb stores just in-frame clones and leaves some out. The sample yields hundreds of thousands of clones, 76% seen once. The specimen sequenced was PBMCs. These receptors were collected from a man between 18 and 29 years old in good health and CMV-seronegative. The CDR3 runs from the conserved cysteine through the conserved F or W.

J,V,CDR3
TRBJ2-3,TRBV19,CASSIDRRGTDTQYF
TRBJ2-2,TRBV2,CASRIASGRAPGELFF
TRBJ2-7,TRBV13,CASSIRQVQSYEQYF
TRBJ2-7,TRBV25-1,CASSGGPAGNTYEQYF
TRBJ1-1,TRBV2,CASRRQGDGILTEAFF
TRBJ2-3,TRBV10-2,CASSPQGASTDTQYF
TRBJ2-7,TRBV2,CASGSGGEQYF
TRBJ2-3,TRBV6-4,CASSVQYGTDTQYF
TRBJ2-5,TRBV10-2,CASSETGLAGEETQYF
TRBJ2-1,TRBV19,CASSIGSRSIVQFF
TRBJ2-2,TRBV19,CASSIREHGELFF
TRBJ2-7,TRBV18,CASASGTGLNEQYF
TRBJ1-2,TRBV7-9,CASLRDRGGYTF
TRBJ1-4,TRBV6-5,CAGSYTRQGEKLFF
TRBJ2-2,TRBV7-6,CASSYSNFRRQGLRTGELFF
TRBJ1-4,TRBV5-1,CASRTGRGEEKLFF
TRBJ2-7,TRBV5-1,CASSPLGTYYEQYF
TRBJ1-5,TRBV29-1,CSVQQGVGNQPQHF
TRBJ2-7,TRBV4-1,CASSQVSGGLGEQYF
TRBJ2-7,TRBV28,CASSGTSGSYEQYF
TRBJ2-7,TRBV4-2,CASSQRAGYEQYF
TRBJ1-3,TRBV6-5,CASRQQGSWDTIYF
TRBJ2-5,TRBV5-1,CASSLFLAGETQYF
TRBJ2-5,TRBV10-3,CAISGDRGGQETQYF
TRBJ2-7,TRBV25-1,CAIRDNSYEQYF
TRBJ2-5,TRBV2,CASTGGRTSGRFVETQYF
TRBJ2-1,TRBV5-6,CASSRTGTVDEQFF